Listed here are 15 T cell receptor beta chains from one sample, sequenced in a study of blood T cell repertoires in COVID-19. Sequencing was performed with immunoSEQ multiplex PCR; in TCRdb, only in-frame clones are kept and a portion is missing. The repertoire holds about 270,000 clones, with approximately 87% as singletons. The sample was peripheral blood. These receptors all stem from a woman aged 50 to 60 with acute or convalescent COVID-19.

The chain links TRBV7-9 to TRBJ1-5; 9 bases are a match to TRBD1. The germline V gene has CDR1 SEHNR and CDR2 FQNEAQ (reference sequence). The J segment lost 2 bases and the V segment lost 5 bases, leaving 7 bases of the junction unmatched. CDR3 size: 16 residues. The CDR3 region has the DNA TGTGCCAGCAGCGGGGACAGGGCCATTGGCAATCAGCCCCAGCATTTT. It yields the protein CASSGDRAIGNQPQHF.

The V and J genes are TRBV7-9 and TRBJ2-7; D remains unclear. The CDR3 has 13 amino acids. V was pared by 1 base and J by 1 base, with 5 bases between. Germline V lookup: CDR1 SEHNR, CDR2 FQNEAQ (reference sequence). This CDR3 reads CASSLVPSYEQYF. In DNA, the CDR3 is TGTGCCAGCAGCTTAGTCCCGTCCTACGAGCAGTACTTC. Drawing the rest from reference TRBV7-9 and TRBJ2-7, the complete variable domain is DTGVSQNPRHKITKRGQNVTFRCDPISEHNRLYWYRQTLGQGPEFLTYFQNEAQLEKSRLLSDRFSAERPKGSFSTLEIQRTEQGDSAMYLCASSLVPSYEQYFGPGTRLTVT.

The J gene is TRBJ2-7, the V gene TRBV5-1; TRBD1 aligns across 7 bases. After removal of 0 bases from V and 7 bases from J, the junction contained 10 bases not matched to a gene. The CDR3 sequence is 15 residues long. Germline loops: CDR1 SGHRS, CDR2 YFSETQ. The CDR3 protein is CASSLATGIRREQYF. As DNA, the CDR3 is TGCGCCAGCAGCTTGGCGACAGGGATTCGGCGTGAGCAGTACTTC.

CDR3 nucleotides: TGTGCCAGCAGCCCCCGAGGTAGCGGGAGGGTGGGAGAGACCCAGTACTTC. Its protein is CASSPRGSGRVGETQYF. The V and J genes are TRBV3-1 (or the pseudogene TRBV3-2) and TRBJ2-5; 11 bases line up with TRBD2. V trimming: 4 bases; J trimming: 4 bases; junction bases outside the gene matches: 11. The CDR3 contains 17 residues. Germline CDR1 and CDR2: LGHDT and YNNKEL (reference sequence).

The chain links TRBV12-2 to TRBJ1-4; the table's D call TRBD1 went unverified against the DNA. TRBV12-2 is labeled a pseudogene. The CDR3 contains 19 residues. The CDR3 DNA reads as TGTGCAAGTCGCTTAGCCCCCAGGGGGCGGTGTCCCACTAATGAAAAACTGTTTTTT. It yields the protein CASRLAPRGRCPTNEKLFF.

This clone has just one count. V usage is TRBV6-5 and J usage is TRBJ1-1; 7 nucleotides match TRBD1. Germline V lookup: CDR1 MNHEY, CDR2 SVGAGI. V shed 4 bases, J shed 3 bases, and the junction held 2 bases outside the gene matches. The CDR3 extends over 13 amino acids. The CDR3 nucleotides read TGTGCCAGCAGTTGGGACAGCTACACTGAAGCTTTCTTT. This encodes CASSWDSYTEAFF.

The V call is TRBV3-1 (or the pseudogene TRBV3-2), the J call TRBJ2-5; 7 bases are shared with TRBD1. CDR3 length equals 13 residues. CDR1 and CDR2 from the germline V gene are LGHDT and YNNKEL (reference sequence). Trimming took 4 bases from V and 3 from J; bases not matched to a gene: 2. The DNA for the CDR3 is TGTGCCAGCAGCCGAGGGACAGAAGAGACCCAGTACTTC. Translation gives CASSRGTEETQYF.

The CDR3 coding sequence is TGTGCCAGCAGTCGGCGGGGGTACTATGGCTACACCTTC. This sequence encodes CASSRRGYYGYTF. This sequence joins TRBV28 and TRBJ1-2, with D possibly TRBD1 on 5 matching bases. V lost 5 bases and J lost 3, with 10 bases in between. The CDR3 spans 13 residues. CDR1 and CDR2 (germline): MDHEN, SYDVKM.

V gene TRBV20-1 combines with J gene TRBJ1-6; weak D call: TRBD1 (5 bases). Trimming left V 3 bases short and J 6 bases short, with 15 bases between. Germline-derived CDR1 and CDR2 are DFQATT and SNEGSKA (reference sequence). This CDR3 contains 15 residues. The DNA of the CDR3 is TGCAGTGCTAGTCCAGGGTGGAAGAGTAATTCACCCCTCCACTTT. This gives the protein CSASPGWKSNSPLHF.

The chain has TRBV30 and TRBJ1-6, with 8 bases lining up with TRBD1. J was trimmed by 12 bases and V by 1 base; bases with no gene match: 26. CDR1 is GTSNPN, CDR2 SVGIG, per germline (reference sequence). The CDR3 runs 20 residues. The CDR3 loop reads CAWSAKPGQDFLEVIGPLHF. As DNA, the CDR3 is TGTGCCTGGAGTGCCAAACCGGGACAGGATTTTTTGGAGGTGATTGGACCCCTCCACTTT.

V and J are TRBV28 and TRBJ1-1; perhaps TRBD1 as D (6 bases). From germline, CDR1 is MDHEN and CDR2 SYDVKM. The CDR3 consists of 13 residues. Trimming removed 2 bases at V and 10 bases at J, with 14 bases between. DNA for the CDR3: TGTGCCAGCAGTTTACGACATCGAGGGGGAGCTTTCTTT. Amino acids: CASSLRHRGGAFF.

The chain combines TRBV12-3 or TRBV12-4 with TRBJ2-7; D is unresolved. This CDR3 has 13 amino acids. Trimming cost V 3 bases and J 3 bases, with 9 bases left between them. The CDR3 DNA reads TGTGCCAGCAGTTTTGGGCCATACTACGAGCAGTACTTC. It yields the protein CASSFGPYYEQYF.

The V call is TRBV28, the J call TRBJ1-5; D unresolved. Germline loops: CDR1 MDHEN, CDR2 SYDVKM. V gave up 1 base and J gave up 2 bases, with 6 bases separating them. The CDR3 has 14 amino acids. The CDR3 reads CASSLSQGNQPQHF. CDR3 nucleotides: TGTGCCAGCAGTTTATCCCAGGGCAATCAGCCCCAGCATTTT.

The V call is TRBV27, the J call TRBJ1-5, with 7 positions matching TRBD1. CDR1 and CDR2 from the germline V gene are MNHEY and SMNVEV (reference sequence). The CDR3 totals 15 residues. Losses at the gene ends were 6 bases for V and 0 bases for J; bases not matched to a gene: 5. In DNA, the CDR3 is TGTGCCAGCAGCCCCGGGACAGATAGCAATCAGCCCCAGCATTTT. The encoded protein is CASSPGTDSNQPQHF.

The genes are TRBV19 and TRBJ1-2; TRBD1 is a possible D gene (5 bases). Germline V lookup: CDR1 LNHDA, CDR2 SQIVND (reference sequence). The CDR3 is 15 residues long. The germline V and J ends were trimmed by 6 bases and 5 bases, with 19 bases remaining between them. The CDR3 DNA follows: TGTGCCAGTAGCCCCGACAGAGCCACTGATTATGGCTACACCTTC. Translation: CASSPDRATDYGYTF.